This TCR beta chain is drawn from a study of beta chain features in type 1 diabetes. Background on the study: Examination spanned fewer than 140,000,000 sorted cells from all samples.

Since all of the isolated RNA was reverse transcribed, expressed TCRB transcripts were what got sequenced. The data were produced by immunoSEQ multiplex PCR, yet TCRdb's version contains in-frame clones alone and is incomplete. The sample records approximately 260,000 clones, just over 20% being singletons. Per germline, CDR1 SGHRS and CDR2 YFSETQ. There are 15 residues in the CDR3. Trimming took 2 bases from V and 8 from J; bases not matched to a gene: 7. Staining for CD45RO/CCR7/CD25/CD127/CD95/CD27 allowed sorting of CD4+ naive, central memory, regulatory and stem cell-like memory cells. This clone was seen a handful of times. Its specificity is unknown. The study, taken as a whole, reports: Whether TCRB rearrangement is influenced by HLA type was left unresolved in this analysis. Across all four CD4+ subsets, people with type 1 diabetes showed modestly shorter TCRB CDR3s.

The origin of this receptor is a woman aged 40 to 50 with type 1 diabetes. Specimen: naive CD4+ T cells from blood. This sequence joins TRBV5-1 and TRBJ2-1, with 10 nucleotides matching TRBD2. DNA of the CDR3: TGCGCCAGCAGCTTCCTAGTAGCGGGGGGCGATGAGCAGTTCTTC. Translation gives CASSFLVAGGDEQFF.